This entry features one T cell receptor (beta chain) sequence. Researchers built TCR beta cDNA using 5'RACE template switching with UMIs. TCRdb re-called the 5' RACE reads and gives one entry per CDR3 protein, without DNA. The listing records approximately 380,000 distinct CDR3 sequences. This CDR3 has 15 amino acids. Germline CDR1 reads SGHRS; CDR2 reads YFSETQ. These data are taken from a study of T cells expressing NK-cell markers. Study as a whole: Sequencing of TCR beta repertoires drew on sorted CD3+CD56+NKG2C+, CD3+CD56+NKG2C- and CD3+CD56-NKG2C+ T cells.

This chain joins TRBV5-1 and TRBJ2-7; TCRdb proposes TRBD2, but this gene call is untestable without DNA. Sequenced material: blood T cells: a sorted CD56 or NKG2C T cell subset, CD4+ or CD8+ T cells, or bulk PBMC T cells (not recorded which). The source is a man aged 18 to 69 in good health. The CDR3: CASSIGTAGSYEQYF.